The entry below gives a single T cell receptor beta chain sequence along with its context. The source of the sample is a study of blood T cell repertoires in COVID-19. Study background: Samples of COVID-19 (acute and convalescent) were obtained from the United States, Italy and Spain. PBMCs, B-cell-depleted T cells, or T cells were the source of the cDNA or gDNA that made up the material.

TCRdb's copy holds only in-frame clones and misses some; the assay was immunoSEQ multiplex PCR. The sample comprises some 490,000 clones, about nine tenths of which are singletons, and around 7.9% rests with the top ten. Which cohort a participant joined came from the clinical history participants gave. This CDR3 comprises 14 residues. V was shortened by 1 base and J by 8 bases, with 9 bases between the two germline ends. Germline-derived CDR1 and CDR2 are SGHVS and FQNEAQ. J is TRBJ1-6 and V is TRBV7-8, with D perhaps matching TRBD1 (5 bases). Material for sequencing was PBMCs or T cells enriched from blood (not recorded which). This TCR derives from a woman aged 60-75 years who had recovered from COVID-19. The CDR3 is CASSLGFRDSPLHF. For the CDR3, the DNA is TGTGCCAGCAGCTTAGGATTCAGGGATTCACCCCTCCACTTT.